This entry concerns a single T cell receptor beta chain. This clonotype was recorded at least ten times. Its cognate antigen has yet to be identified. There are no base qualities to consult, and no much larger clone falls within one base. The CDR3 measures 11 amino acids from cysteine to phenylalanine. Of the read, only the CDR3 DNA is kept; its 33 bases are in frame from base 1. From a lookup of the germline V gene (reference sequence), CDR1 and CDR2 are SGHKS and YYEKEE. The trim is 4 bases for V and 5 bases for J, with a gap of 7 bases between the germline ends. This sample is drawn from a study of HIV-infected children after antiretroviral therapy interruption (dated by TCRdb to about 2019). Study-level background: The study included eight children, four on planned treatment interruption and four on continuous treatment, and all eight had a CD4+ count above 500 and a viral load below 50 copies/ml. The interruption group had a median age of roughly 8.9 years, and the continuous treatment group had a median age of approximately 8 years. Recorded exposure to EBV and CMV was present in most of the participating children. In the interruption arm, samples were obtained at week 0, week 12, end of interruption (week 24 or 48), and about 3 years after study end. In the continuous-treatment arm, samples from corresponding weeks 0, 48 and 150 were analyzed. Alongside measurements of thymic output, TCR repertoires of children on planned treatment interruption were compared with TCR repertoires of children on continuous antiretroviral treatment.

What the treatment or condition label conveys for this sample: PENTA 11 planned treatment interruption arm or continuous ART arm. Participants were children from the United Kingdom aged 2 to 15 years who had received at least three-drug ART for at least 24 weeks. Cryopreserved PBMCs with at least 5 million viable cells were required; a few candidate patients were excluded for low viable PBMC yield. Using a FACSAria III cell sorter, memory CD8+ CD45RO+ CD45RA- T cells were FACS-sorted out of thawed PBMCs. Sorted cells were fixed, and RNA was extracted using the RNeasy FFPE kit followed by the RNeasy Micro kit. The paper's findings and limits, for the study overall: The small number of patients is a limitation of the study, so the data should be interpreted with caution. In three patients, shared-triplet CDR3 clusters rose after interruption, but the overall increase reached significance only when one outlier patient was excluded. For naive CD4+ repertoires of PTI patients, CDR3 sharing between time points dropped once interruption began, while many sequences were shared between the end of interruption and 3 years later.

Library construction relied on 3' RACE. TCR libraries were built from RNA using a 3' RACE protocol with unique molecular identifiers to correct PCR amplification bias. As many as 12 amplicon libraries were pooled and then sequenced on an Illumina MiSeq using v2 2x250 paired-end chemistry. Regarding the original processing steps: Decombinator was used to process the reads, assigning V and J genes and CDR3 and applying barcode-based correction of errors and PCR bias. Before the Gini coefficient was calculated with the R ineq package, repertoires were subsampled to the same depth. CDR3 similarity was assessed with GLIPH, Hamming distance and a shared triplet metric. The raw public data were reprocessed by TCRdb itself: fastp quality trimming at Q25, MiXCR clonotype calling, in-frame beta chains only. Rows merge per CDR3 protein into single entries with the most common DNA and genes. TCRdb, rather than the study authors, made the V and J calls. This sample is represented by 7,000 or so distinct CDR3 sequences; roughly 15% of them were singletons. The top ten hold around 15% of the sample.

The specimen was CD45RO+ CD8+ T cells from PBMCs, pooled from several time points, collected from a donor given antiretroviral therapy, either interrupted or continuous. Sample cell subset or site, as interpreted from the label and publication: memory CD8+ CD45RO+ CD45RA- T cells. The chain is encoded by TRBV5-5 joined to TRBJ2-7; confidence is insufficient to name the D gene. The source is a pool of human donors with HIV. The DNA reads TGTGCCAGCAGCCTACGGGACGAGCAGTACTTC. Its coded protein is CASSLRDEQYF.